This T cell receptor beta chain is drawn from a study of prognosis after radiotherapy for stage I lung cancer. As for the study in general: Considered medically inoperable were all of the patients with non-small cell lung cancer.

Genomic DNA served as the source from which two-round multiplex PCR generated TCR beta CDR3 amplicons. First-round PCR employed TRBV- and TRBJ-specific primers for each gene. One entry per CDR3 protein results from TCRdb running MiXCR on the multiplex PCR reads. The sample holds around 13,000 distinct CDR3 sequences, roughly 27% seen once. In this sample, this clonotype is medium-sized. This clonotype was sampled from a donor over 45 with non-small cell lung cancer. Here the sequenced sample was PBMCs, taken before or after stereotactic body radiation therapy (not recorded which).

The CDR3 is CASSFDTEYYEQYF. In nucleotides, the CDR3 is TGTGCCAGCAGTTTCGACACGGAGTACTACGAGCAGTACTTC. The chain joins TRBV28 to TRBJ2-7; D remains unclear. Trimming cost V 3 bases and J 3 bases, with 12 bases left between them. Germline V gene data show CDR1 as MDHEN and CDR2 as SYDVKM. This CDR3 is built from 14 residues.